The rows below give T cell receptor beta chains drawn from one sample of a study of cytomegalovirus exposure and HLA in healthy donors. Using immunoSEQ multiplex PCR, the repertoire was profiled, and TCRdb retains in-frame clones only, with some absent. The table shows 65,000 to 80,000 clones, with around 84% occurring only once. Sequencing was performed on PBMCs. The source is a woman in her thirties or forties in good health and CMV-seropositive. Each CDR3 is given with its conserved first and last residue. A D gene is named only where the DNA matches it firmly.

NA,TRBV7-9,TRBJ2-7,TGTTCCAGCAGCCCTCCCGGGGGTCATGGGGAGCAGTACTTC,CSSSPPGGHGEQYF
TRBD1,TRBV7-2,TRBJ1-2,TGTGCCAGCAGCTTAGGCGGGACAGGGGCTCATGGCTACACCTTC,CASSLGGTGAHGYTF
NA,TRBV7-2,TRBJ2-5,TGTGCCAGCAGCTTATCGGGGAGGGAGACCCAGTACTTC,CASSLSGRETQYF
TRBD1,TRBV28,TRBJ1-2,TGTGCCAGCAGCTCGACAGGGGTCTATGGCTACACCTTC,CASSSTGVYGYTF
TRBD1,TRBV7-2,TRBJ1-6,TGTGCCAGCAGCCGGCGGACAGGTTATAATTCACCCCTCCACTTT,CASSRRTGYNSPLHF
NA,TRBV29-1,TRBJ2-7,TGCAGCGTTGAAGCCCGTATTAGCGGTTCCTACGAGCAGTACTTC,CSVEARISGSYEQYF
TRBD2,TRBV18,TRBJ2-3,TGTGCCAGCTCCCCTAGACTAGCGGAAACAGATACGCAGTATTTT,CASSPRLAETDTQYF
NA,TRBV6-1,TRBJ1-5,TGTGCCAGCAGCGCGGGGCACAATCAGCCCCAGCATTTT,CASSAGHNQPQHF
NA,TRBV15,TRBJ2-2,TGTGCCACCAGCAGTGGACGGGGTAACACCGGGGAGCTGTTTTTT,CATSSGRGNTGELFF
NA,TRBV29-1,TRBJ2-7,TGCAGCGTTGAAGCGGCGGGGAAAGAGCAGTACTTC,CSVEAAGKEQYF
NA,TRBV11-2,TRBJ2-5,TGTGCCAGCAGCTCCTGGTTGACAGCTTTCCAAGAGACCCAGTACTTC,CASSSWLTAFQETQYF
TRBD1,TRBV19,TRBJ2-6,TGTGCCAGTAGTAACCTGACGGACAGGCAATCGAACGTCCTGACTTTC,CASSNLTDRQSNVLTF
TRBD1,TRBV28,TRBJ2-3,TGTGCCAGCATCGGACGGACAGGGTTTCCAGATACGCAGTATTTT,CASIGRTGFPDTQYF
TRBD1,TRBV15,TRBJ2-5,TGTGCCACCAGCAGAGAACAGGGGGAGACCCAGTACTTC,CATSREQGETQYF
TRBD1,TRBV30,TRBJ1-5,TGTGCCTGGGGAGGACAGGGCAATCAGCCCCAGCATTTT,CAWGGQGNQPQHF
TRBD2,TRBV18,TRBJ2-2,TGTGCCAGCTCACCAGAGCTAGCGGGGAACACCGGGGAGCTGTTTTTT,CASSPELAGNTGELFF
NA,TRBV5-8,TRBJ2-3,TGTGCCAGCAGAATCAGGACAGGCACAGATACGCAGTATTTT,CASRIRTGTDTQYF